A selection of T cell receptor beta chains follows, all from one sample in a study of type 1 regulatory T cells. TCRdb used MiXCR to reprocess the reads, holding one entry per CDR3 protein. The sample lists about 62,000 distinct CDR3 sequences, 62% occurring once. Their antigen targets remain unknown. Specimen: cultured non-Tr1 T cells, either the whole culture or a sorted T cell fraction (not recorded which). These receptors all stem from a human donor in good health. Each CDR3 is given with its conserved first and last residue. The D gene is left open where the match is weak. Not all rows give a size; the values are once, few, many and, for expanded clones, a class.

v_gene: TRBV5-1
d_gene: TRBD2
j_gene: TRBJ2-3
abundance: .
CDR3aa: CASSLRGLGIDTQYF
CDR3nt: TGCGCCAGCAGTTTGCGGGGACTAGGTATCGATACGCAGTATTTT

v_gene: TRBV12-3/TRBV12-4
d_gene: TRBD2
j_gene: TRBJ2-1
abundance: few
CDR3aa: CASSQGLAGGEQFF
CDR3nt: TGTGCCAGCAGTCAGGGACTAGCGGGAGGTGAGCAGTTCTTC

v_gene: TRBV19
d_gene: .
j_gene: TRBJ2-5
abundance: .
CDR3aa: CASSMGETQYF
CDR3nt: TGTGCCAGTAGTATGGGAGAGACCCAGTACTTC

v_gene: TRBV5-1
d_gene: .
j_gene: TRBJ2-7
abundance: few
CDR3aa: CASSLATGTTFYEQYF
CDR3nt: TGCGCCAGCAGCTTGGCGACCGGGACAACCTTCTACGAGCAGTACTTC

v_gene: TRBV20-1
d_gene: .
j_gene: TRBJ2-7
abundance: few
CDR3aa: CSARPYAGNIGYEQYF
CDR3nt: TGCAGTGCTAGGCCGTATGCAGGGAATATTGGGTACGAGCAGTACTTC

v_gene: TRBV20-1
d_gene: .
j_gene: TRBJ1-5
abundance: once
CDR3aa: CSARGTNRDHQPQHF
CDR3nt: TGCAGTGCTAGAGGAACCAACAGGGACCATCAGCCCCAGCATTTT

v_gene: TRBV5-1
d_gene: TRBD1
j_gene: TRBJ2-3
abundance: .
CDR3aa: CASSLGATGGTDTQYF
CDR3nt: TGCGCCAGCAGCTTGGGGGCGACAGGGGGAACAGATACGCAGTATTTT

v_gene: TRBV7-8
d_gene: .
j_gene: TRBJ2-1
abundance: .
CDR3aa: CASSLQGYREQFF
CDR3nt: TGTGCCAGCAGTTTACAAGGGTATCGAGAGCAGTTCTTC

v_gene: TRBV4-1
d_gene: TRBD2
j_gene: TRBJ2-2
abundance: .
CDR3aa: CASSRGGLATNTGGLFF
CDR3nt: TGCGCCAGCAGCCGCGGGGGACTAGCGACGAACACCGGGGGGCTGTTTTTT

v_gene: TRBV29-1
d_gene: .
j_gene: TRBJ2-3
abundance: few
CDR3aa: CSSKAYTVNTDTQYF
CDR3nt: TGCAGCTCAAAGGCTTACACGGTAAACACAGATACGCAGTATTTT

v_gene: TRBV7-2
d_gene: TRBD2
j_gene: TRBJ2-3
abundance: .
CDR3aa: CASSPRRGGSTDTQYF
CDR3nt: TGTGCCAGCAGCCCTCGGCGGGGGGGGAGCACAGATACGCAGTATTTT

v_gene: TRBV2
d_gene: .
j_gene: TRBJ1-1
abundance: .
CDR3aa: CASSQGENTEAFF
CDR3nt: TGTGCCAGCAGCCAGGGTGAGAACACTGAAGCTTTCTTT

v_gene: TRBV6-6
d_gene: .
j_gene: TRBJ1-5
abundance: .
CDR3aa: CASSYESGRRLSNQPQHF
CDR3nt: TGTGCCAGCAGTTACGAGTCGGGTCGGCGCTTAAGCAATCAGCCCCAGCATTTT

v_gene: TRBV7-6
d_gene: .
j_gene: TRBJ2-5
abundance: few
CDR3aa: CASSLAQKETQYF
CDR3nt: TGTGCCAGCAGCTTAGCTCAAAAAGAGACCCAGTACTTC

v_gene: TRBV20-1
d_gene: TRBD1
j_gene: TRBJ2-5
abundance: .
CDR3aa: CSATRQGAFLETQYF
CDR3nt: TGCAGTGCTACCAGACAGGGGGCTTTCTTAGAGACCCAGTACTTC

v_gene: TRBV5-1
d_gene: TRBD1
j_gene: TRBJ2-3
abundance: .
CDR3aa: CASSWRLNQGAGRDTQYF
CDR3nt: TGCGCCAGCAGCTGGAGGCTTAACCAGGGGGCCGGGAGAGATACGCAGTATTTT

v_gene: TRBV28
d_gene: .
j_gene: TRBJ2-3
abundance: .
CDR3aa: CASSSGTDTQYF
CDR3nt: TGTGCCAGCAGTTCCGGCACAGATACGCAGTATTTT

v_gene: TRBV12-3/TRBV12-4
d_gene: .
j_gene: TRBJ1-1
abundance: few
CDR3aa: CASRTRGGVSTEAFF
CDR3nt: TGTGCCAGCAGGACCCGGGGGGGCGTGAGCACTGAAGCTTTCTTT

v_gene: TRBV5-1
d_gene: .
j_gene: TRBJ1-2
abundance: .
CDR3aa: CASSPQGDGGYTF
CDR3nt: TGCGCCAGCAGCCCACAGGGAGATGGGGGCTACACCTTC

v_gene: TRBV11-3
d_gene: .
j_gene: TRBJ2-3
abundance: .
CDR3aa: CASSSRTGEDTQYF
CDR3nt: TGTGCCAGCAGTTCCCGCACGGGGGAAGATACGCAGTATTTT

v_gene: TRBV5-1
d_gene: TRBD1
j_gene: TRBJ2-2
abundance: many
CDR3aa: CASIKDRVENTGELFF
CDR3nt: TGCGCCAGCATCAAGGACAGGGTGGAGAACACCGGGGAGCTGTTTTTT

v_gene: TRBV12-3/TRBV12-4
d_gene: TRBD1
j_gene: TRBJ2-3
abundance: .
CDR3aa: CASRRRQGSLTDTQYF
CDR3nt: TGTGCCAGCAGGCGACGACAGGGGAGTTTGACAGATACGCAGTATTTT

v_gene: TRBV9
d_gene: .
j_gene: TRBJ2-7
abundance: .
CDR3aa: CASSVADRGGNEQYF
CDR3nt: TGTGCCAGCAGCGTAGCGGATAGGGGGGGGAACGAGCAGTACTTC

v_gene: TRBV20-1
d_gene: TRBD2
j_gene: TRBJ2-5
abundance: few
CDR3aa: CSASVGTSGQETQYF
CDR3nt: TGCAGTGCTAGCGTTGGCACTAGCGGACAAGAGACCCAGTACTTC

v_gene: TRBV5-5
d_gene: TRBD2
j_gene: TRBJ2-2
abundance: .
CDR3aa: CASSPDWTSGRINTGELFF
CDR3nt: TGTGCCAGCAGCCCGGATTGGACTAGCGGGAGGATAAACACCGGGGAGCTGTTTTTT

v_gene: TRBV2
d_gene: .
j_gene: TRBJ1-4
abundance: .
CDR3aa: CASSKLATNEKLFF
CDR3nt: TGTGCCAGCAGCAAACTAGCAACTAATGAAAAACTGTTTTTT

v_gene: TRBV12-5
d_gene: TRBD1
j_gene: TRBJ2-1
abundance: .
CDR3aa: CASGFGQVNNEQFF
CDR3nt: TGTGCTAGTGGTTTCGGACAGGTTAACAATGAGCAGTTCTTC

v_gene: TRBV12-3/TRBV12-4
d_gene: .
j_gene: TRBJ1-2
abundance: .
CDR3aa: CASSFLAQNGYTF
CDR3nt: TGTGCCAGCAGTTTTCTGGCACAGAACGGCTACACCTTC

v_gene: TRBV12-5
d_gene: TRBD1
j_gene: TRBJ2-5
abundance: .
CDR3aa: CASGLDVSGTGASETQYF
CDR3nt: TGTGCTAGTGGTTTGGACGTCTCCGGGACAGGAGCTTCTGAGACCCAGTACTTC

v_gene: TRBV5-1
d_gene: TRBD2
j_gene: TRBJ2-7
abundance: .
CDR3aa: CASSLALAGGYEQYF
CDR3nt: TGCGCCAGCAGCTTGGCACTAGCGGGAGGGTACGAGCAGTACTTC

v_gene: TRBV28
d_gene: .
j_gene: TRBJ2-6
abundance: .
CDR3aa: CASSVVQLSSGANVLTF
CDR3nt: TGTGCCAGCAGCGTAGTACAATTAAGCTCTGGGGCCAACGTCCTGACTTTC

v_gene: TRBV7-2
d_gene: TRBD1
j_gene: TRBJ2-2
abundance: .
CDR3aa: CASRPDRARTGELFF
CDR3nt: TGTGCCAGCAGACCAGACAGGGCGAGGACCGGGGAGCTGTTTTTT

v_gene: TRBV9
d_gene: .
j_gene: TRBJ2-4
abundance: once
CDR3aa: CASSVRKIGDIQYF
CDR3nt: TGTGCCAGCAGCGTTCGTAAAATTGGGGACATTCAGTACTTC

v_gene: TRBV7-9
d_gene: TRBD1
j_gene: TRBJ1-4
abundance: .
CDR3aa: CASSLFGQGNEKLFF
CDR3nt: TGTGCCAGCAGCTTATTCGGACAGGGGAATGAAAAACTGTTTTTT

v_gene: TRBV20-1
d_gene: .
j_gene: TRBJ2-7
abundance: .
CDR3aa: CSAHLTMSAYEQYF
CDR3nt: TGCAGTGCGCACCTAACTATGTCGGCCTACGAGCAGTACTTC

v_gene: TRBV7-9
d_gene: .
j_gene: TRBJ1-1
abundance: once
CDR3aa: CASSLFRQDFGAFF
CDR3nt: TGTGCCAGCAGCTTATTCCGACAGGACTTTGGAGCTTTCTTT

v_gene: TRBV27
d_gene: TRBD1
j_gene: TRBJ2-7
abundance: few
CDR3aa: CASSRGQGRIMYEQYF
CDR3nt: TGTGCCAGCAGCCGGGGACAGGGGCGTATAATGTACGAGCAGTACTTC

v_gene: TRBV7-2
d_gene: .
j_gene: TRBJ2-7
abundance: .
CDR3aa: CASSARPGTKNSYEQYF
CDR3nt: TGTGCCAGCAGCGCGCGCCCCGGGACCAAAAACTCCTACGAGCAGTACTTC

v_gene: TRBV20-1
d_gene: .
j_gene: TRBJ1-4
abundance: .
CDR3aa: CSARSRQREKLFF
CDR3nt: TGCAGTGCCCGTTCCAGACAGAGGGAAAAACTGTTTTTT

v_gene: TRBV6-2/TRBV6-3
d_gene: TRBD2
j_gene: TRBJ2-7
abundance: .
CDR3aa: CASSVGLAVISVRQYF
CDR3nt: TGTGCCAGCAGTGTGGGACTAGCGGTAATCTCAGTGCGGCAGTACTTC

v_gene: TRBV7-8
d_gene: TRBD1
j_gene: TRBJ1-3
abundance: .
CDR3aa: CASRPDRRSGNTIYF
CDR3nt: TGTGCCAGCAGACCGGACAGGCGCTCTGGAAACACCATATATTTT

v_gene: TRBV12-3/TRBV12-4
d_gene: .
j_gene: TRBJ2-1
abundance: few
CDR3aa: CASSLDGEPYNEQFF
CDR3nt: TGTGCCAGCAGTTTAGACGGTGAACCCTACAATGAGCAGTTCTTC

v_gene: TRBV7-9
d_gene: .
j_gene: TRBJ1-2
abundance: few
CDR3aa: CASSLARPADGYTF
CDR3nt: TGTGCCAGCAGCTTAGCGCGGCCGGCGGATGGCTACACCTTC

v_gene: TRBV7-2
d_gene: .
j_gene: TRBJ1-4
abundance: few
CDR3aa: CASSLRSGGEEKLFF
CDR3nt: TGTGCCAGCAGCTTACGGTCCGGGGGAGAAGAAAAACTGTTTTTT

v_gene: TRBV29-1
d_gene: TRBD2
j_gene: TRBJ2-3
abundance: .
CDR3aa: CSATTSATTDTQYF
CDR3nt: TGCAGCGCAACAACTAGCGCAACCACAGATACGCAGTATTTT

v_gene: TRBV5-1
d_gene: .
j_gene: TRBJ2-2
abundance: few
CDR3aa: CASSAFTGELFF
CDR3nt: TGCGCCAGCAGCGCCTTCACCGGGGAGCTGTTTTTT

v_gene: TRBV20-1
d_gene: TRBD1
j_gene: TRBJ2-3
abundance: .
CDR3aa: CSAQAPGTGGTDTQYF
CDR3nt: TGCAGTGCTCAGGCTCCCGGGACAGGGGGCACAGATACGCAGTATTTT

v_gene: TRBV7-6
d_gene: TRBD1
j_gene: TRBJ2-1
abundance: .
CDR3aa: CASSLEGQYNEQFF
CDR3nt: TGTGCCAGCAGCTTAGAGGGACAGTACAATGAGCAGTTCTTC

v_gene: TRBV6-5
d_gene: .
j_gene: TRBJ1-1
abundance: few
CDR3aa: CASSYSWSGGTEAFF
CDR3nt: TGTGCCAGCAGTTACTCGTGGTCGGGGGGCACTGAAGCTTTCTTT

v_gene: TRBV6-1
d_gene: .
j_gene: TRBJ2-1
abundance: .
CDR3aa: CASSRDSWRAEQFF
CDR3nt: TGTGCCAGCAGCCGGGATAGCTGGAGGGCGGAGCAGTTCTTC

v_gene: TRBV7-8
d_gene: .
j_gene: TRBJ2-1
abundance: .
CDR3aa: CASSYPRGPGYNEQFF
CDR3nt: TGTGCCAGCAGCTATCCGCGGGGGCCCGGCTACAATGAGCAGTTCTTC

v_gene: TRBV20-1
d_gene: .
j_gene: TRBJ2-5
abundance: .
CDR3aa: CSARRPGPNQETQYF
CDR3nt: TGCAGTGCTAGACGGCCGGGACCAAACCAAGAGACCCAGTACTTC

v_gene: TRBV6-1
d_gene: .
j_gene: TRBJ1-1
abundance: few
CDR3aa: CASSEEGGLNTEAFF
CDR3nt: TGTGCCAGCAGTGAAGAGGGCGGCTTGAACACTGAAGCTTTCTTT

v_gene: TRBV10-3
d_gene: TRBD1
j_gene: TRBJ1-5
abundance: .
CDR3aa: CAISETEGAIQPQHF
CDR3nt: TGTGCCATCAGTGAGACCGAGGGGGCAATTCAGCCCCAGCATTTT

v_gene: TRBV5-1
d_gene: TRBD2
j_gene: TRBJ2-7
abundance: .
CDR3aa: CASSNRPPSGLFSYEQYF
CDR3nt: TGCGCCAGCAGCAACCGCCCGCCTAGCGGACTCTTCTCCTACGAGCAGTACTTC

v_gene: TRBV6-1
d_gene: TRBD1
j_gene: TRBJ1-4
abundance: .
CDR3aa: CASSGGQSPNENLFF
CDR3nt: TGTGCCAGCAGTGGGGGACAGTCACCTAATGAAAACCTGTTTTTT